This T cell receptor (beta chain) is drawn from a study of cytomegalovirus exposure and HLA in healthy donors. Across the whole study: Assignment to the Caucasian-associated ancestry cluster applied to around 76% of the approximately 360 genotyped donors. Study-wide points: Prediction of most subjects' HLA-A and HLA-B alleles by TCR beta sequences was reportedly accurate. Common viral pathogens (according to a later analysis) appeared linked to several of the most significant clusters.

The PCR had 60 Vbeta and 13 Jbeta primers. Libraries were prepared by immunoSEQ multiplex PCR; TCRdb keeps only in-frame clonotypes and omits some of them. Of around 150,000 clones in the sample, 75% to 85% were seen once. The V gene's germline CDR1 is SNHLY and CDR2 FYNNEI. V trimming: 5 bases; J trimming: 5 bases; junction bases outside the gene matches: 4. CDR3 size: 13 residues. Points on this clone: Its antigen is unidentified.

The chain is built from TRBV2 and TRBJ2-5; TRBD1 matches at 8 bases. Material for sequencing was PBMCs. The TCR was taken from a woman between 18 and 30 years old in good health and CMV-seronegative. The CDR3, as DNA: TGTGCCAGCAGTCGGACAGGGACGGAGACCCAGTACTTC. Translated: CASSRTGTETQYF.